The TCR beta chain described here comes from a study of T cells in Graves' hyperthyroidism and ophthalmopathy. The sample holds a few counts of this clonotype. Amplified regions were TCR beta CDR3 sequences from RNA transcripts. HTBI primers were employed in a first-round RT-PCR of the TCR CDR3. From the multiplex PCR reads, TCRdb called clonotypes with MiXCR, one entry per CDR3 protein. The sample contains 500,000 to 600,000 distinct CDR3 sequences, roughly 21% of which appear only once. The length of the CDR3 is 16 residues. The ends lost 0 bases at V and 1 base at J; junction bases unmatched: 6. Germline V gives CDR1 MGHRA, CDR2 YSYEKL.

Sequenced: blood. The chain carries TRBV4-1 and TRBJ2-7, with 7 bases fitting TRBD2. The sequence derives from a man in his forties or fifties with Graves' ophthalmopathy. The CDR3 nucleotides read TGCGCCAGCAGCCAAGAGTGGGGGGGGAATTCCTACGAGCAGTACTTC. Encoded protein: CASSQEWGGNSYEQYF.